Listed below are T cell receptor beta chains from one sample, sequenced in a study of regulatory T cells in long-lasting Graves disease. TCRdb analysed the multiplex PCR reads with MiXCR anew, one entry per CDR3 protein. The sample yields 530,000 or so distinct CDR3 sequences, around 15% seen once. Separately, the same data were catalogued under a study of T cells in Graves' hyperthyroidism and ophthalmopathy.

The sample in question was peripheral blood mononuclear cells (PBMCs), obtained at new diagnosis, from a patient treated with antithyroid drugs. All receptors come from a man between 18 and 29 years old with Graves disease. CDR3s include the opening cysteine and the closing phenylalanine or tryptophan. A D gene is named only where the DNA matches it firmly. Size is omitted from some rows. Given values are once, few, many or a class for expanded clones.

v_call: TRBV5-1; d_call: -; clone_size: many; j_call: TRBJ1-4; cdr3_nt: TGCGCCAGCAGCTTGGCTGGGGCGGATGAAAAACTGTTTTTT; cdr3_aa: CASSLAGADEKLFF
v_call: TRBV20-1; d_call: TRBD2; clone_size: many; j_call: TRBJ2-3; cdr3_nt: TGCAGTGCTCACGGGGGGGAGGGCACAGATACGCAGTATTTT; cdr3_aa: CSAHGGEGTDTQYF
v_call: TRBV27; d_call: -; clone_size: many; j_call: TRBJ2-2; cdr3_nt: TGTGCCAGCAGTCCGTACAGGGAAGGCACCGGGGAGCTGTTTTTT; cdr3_aa: CASSPYREGTGELFF
v_call: TRBV11-2; d_call: TRBD1; clone_size: -; j_call: TRBJ2-3; cdr3_nt: TGTGCCAGCAGCCAACCGGGACAGGGCGCAGATACGCAGTATTTT; cdr3_aa: CASSQPGQGADTQYF
v_call: TRBV28; d_call: -; clone_size: -; j_call: TRBJ2-7; cdr3_nt: TGTGCCAGCAGACTCAGGGATTACGAGCAGTACTTC; cdr3_aa: CASRLRDYEQYF
v_call: TRBV25-1; d_call: TRBD1; clone_size: few; j_call: TRBJ2-1; cdr3_nt: TGTGCCAGCAGTGAGAGTCCGGGACAGAGCTACAATGAGCAGTTCTTC; cdr3_aa: CASSESPGQSYNEQFF
v_call: TRBV12-3/TRBV12-4; d_call: TRBD1; clone_size: many; j_call: TRBJ1-1; cdr3_nt: TGTGCCAGCAGCCAATCAGGGGGCAGGACTGAAGCTTTCTTT; cdr3_aa: CASSQSGGRTEAFF
v_call: TRBV11-2; d_call: -; clone_size: many; j_call: TRBJ2-2; cdr3_nt: TGTGCCAGCAGCTTAGTCAGGGCGAACACCGGGGAGCTGTTTTTT; cdr3_aa: CASSLVRANTGELFF
v_call: TRBV20-1; d_call: -; clone_size: -; j_call: TRBJ1-1; cdr3_nt: TGCAGTGCTAGTTTCGGGAGGGGAGCAGGCACTGAAGCTTTCTTT; cdr3_aa: CSASFGRGAGTEAFF
v_call: TRBV5-4; d_call: TRBD2; clone_size: -; j_call: TRBJ2-7; cdr3_nt: TGTGCCAGCAGCCGAAAGTCGACTAGCGGGAGTTCCTACGAGCAGTACTTC; cdr3_aa: CASSRKSTSGSSYEQYF
v_call: TRBV6-1; d_call: -; clone_size: few; j_call: TRBJ1-2; cdr3_nt: TGTGCCAGCATAGCCGCCGGGGAAGATCATGGCTACACCTTC; cdr3_aa: CASIAAGEDHGYTF
v_call: TRBV2; d_call: -; clone_size: -; j_call: TRBJ1-5; cdr3_nt: TGCGCCAGCAGCCAAGTCCCCTCGGCTGGGCAGCCCCAGCATTTT; cdr3_aa: CASSQVPSAGQPQHF
v_call: TRBV27; d_call: -; clone_size: few; j_call: TRBJ2-1; cdr3_nt: TGTGCCAGCAGTTTAAAGGGACACTATTCCTACAATGAGCAGTTCTTC; cdr3_aa: CASSLKGHYSYNEQFF
v_call: TRBV5-1; d_call: -; clone_size: many; j_call: TRBJ2-7; cdr3_nt: TGCGCCAGCAGGGGCCATCAAGGGACCTACGAGCAGTACTTC; cdr3_aa: CASRGHQGTYEQYF
v_call: TRBV24-1; d_call: TRBD1; clone_size: few; j_call: TRBJ1-5; cdr3_nt: TGTGCCACCTCCACGGGGACAGGAGGTAATCAGCCCCAGCATTTT; cdr3_aa: CATSTGTGGNQPQHF
v_call: TRBV7-9; d_call: TRBD2; clone_size: many; j_call: TRBJ2-7; cdr3_nt: TGTGCCAGCAGCTTAGGGACTAGCGGGAGAAGTTACGAGCAGTACTTC; cdr3_aa: CASSLGTSGRSYEQYF
v_call: TRBV5-4; d_call: -; clone_size: few; j_call: TRBJ1-6; cdr3_nt: TGTGCCAGCAGCTTGGGTGGCCAATCACCCCTCCACTTT; cdr3_aa: CASSLGGQSPLHF
v_call: TRBV7-9; d_call: TRBD2; clone_size: many; j_call: TRBJ2-1; cdr3_nt: TGTGCCAGCAGCTTCCCGGGACTAGCGGGATACAATGAGCAGTTCTTC; cdr3_aa: CASSFPGLAGYNEQFF
v_call: TRBV6-2/TRBV6-3; d_call: TRBD2; clone_size: -; j_call: TRBJ2-3; cdr3_nt: TGTGCCAGCAGTTACTCGGGTAGCGGGAGCACAGATACGCAGTATTTT; cdr3_aa: CASSYSGSGSTDTQYF
v_call: TRBV7-3; d_call: -; clone_size: -; j_call: TRBJ1-1; cdr3_nt: TGTGCCAGCAGCTTAGAGGGTGGGTCCGAAGCTTTCTTT; cdr3_aa: CASSLEGGSEAFF
v_call: TRBV20-1; d_call: TRBD2; clone_size: -; j_call: TRBJ2-3; cdr3_nt: TGCAGTGCTAGTGTTAATAGCGGGAGATCAGATACGCAGTATTTT; cdr3_aa: CSASVNSGRSDTQYF
v_call: TRBV6-1; d_call: -; clone_size: many; j_call: TRBJ2-1; cdr3_nt: TGTGCCAGCAGTCCGGGCTTACATGAGTTCTTC; cdr3_aa: CASSPGLHEFF
v_call: TRBV2; d_call: -; clone_size: many; j_call: TRBJ2-5; cdr3_nt: TGTACCACCCTTTCACCGGGCAGCCGGATACAAGAGACCCAGTACTTC; cdr3_aa: CTTLSPGSRIQETQYF
v_call: TRBV28; d_call: TRBD1; clone_size: many; j_call: TRBJ1-1; cdr3_nt: TGTGCCAGCAGTTTCAGGGGGATGGTCACTGAAGCTTTCTTT; cdr3_aa: CASSFRGMVTEAFF
v_call: TRBV5-4; d_call: -; clone_size: few; j_call: TRBJ1-4; cdr3_nt: TGTGCCAGCAGCCTAGATGGCCTGGAGGGTCACGGGGAACTGTTTTTT; cdr3_aa: CASSLDGLEGHGELFF
v_call: TRBV19; d_call: TRBD1; clone_size: few; j_call: TRBJ2-7; cdr3_nt: TGTGCCAGTAGTAAGGCCAGGGGGTACGAGCAGTACTTC; cdr3_aa: CASSKARGYEQYF
v_call: TRBV7-9; d_call: TRBD2; clone_size: many; j_call: TRBJ2-7; cdr3_nt: TGTGCCAGCAGGACTAGCGGGGAGTCCTACGAGCAGTACTTC; cdr3_aa: CASRTSGESYEQYF
v_call: TRBV11-2; d_call: -; clone_size: -; j_call: TRBJ2-1; cdr3_nt: TGTGCCAGCAGCTTTAGGGCGTCGGGCAGGGGCCACAATGAGCAGTTCTTC; cdr3_aa: CASSFRASGRGHNEQFF
v_call: TRBV7-9; d_call: TRBD1; clone_size: -; j_call: TRBJ1-4; cdr3_nt: TGTGCCAGCAGGGGGACAGGGAGGACTGAAAAACTGTTTTTT; cdr3_aa: CASRGTGRTEKLFF
v_call: TRBV18; d_call: -; clone_size: -; j_call: TRBJ2-7; cdr3_nt: TGTGCCAGCTCACCCCGGGGCCCTCTCTACGAGCAGTACTTC; cdr3_aa: CASSPRGPLYEQYF
v_call: TRBV10-3; d_call: TRBD1; clone_size: -; j_call: TRBJ2-3; cdr3_nt: TGTGCCATCAGGGCGGCGACAGGGAGTATTCTAGATACGCAGTATTTT; cdr3_aa: CAIRAATGSILDTQYF
v_call: TRBV3-1; d_call: TRBD2; clone_size: -; j_call: TRBJ2-2; cdr3_nt: TGTGCCAGCAGCCAAGAGACTAGCGGGAGAGGGGACGGGGAGCTGTTTTTT; cdr3_aa: CASSQETSGRGDGELFF
v_call: TRBV2; d_call: -; clone_size: -; j_call: TRBJ1-4; cdr3_nt: TGTGCCAGCAGTGAAAGGTCGGGAGGGGATGAAAAACTGTTTTTT; cdr3_aa: CASSERSGGDEKLFF
v_call: TRBV28; d_call: TRBD2; clone_size: few; j_call: TRBJ2-4; cdr3_nt: TGTGCCAGCGGGGGGGTTCTAGCCAAAAACATTCAGTACTTC; cdr3_aa: CASGGVLAKNIQYF
v_call: TRBV27; d_call: TRBD2; clone_size: -; j_call: TRBJ2-5; cdr3_nt: TGTGCCAGTAAGGGACTAGCACCAGAGACCCAGTACTTC; cdr3_aa: CASKGLAPETQYF
v_call: TRBV20-1; d_call: -; clone_size: -; j_call: TRBJ1-1; cdr3_nt: TGCGGTGCTAGAGATGACCCAGACACTGAAGCTTTCTTT; cdr3_aa: CGARDDPDTEAFF
v_call: TRBV30; d_call: TRBD2; clone_size: many; j_call: TRBJ2-1; cdr3_nt: TGTGCCTGGAGTTCCGGGACTAGCGGGAGTTGGGCCTACAATGAGCAGTTCTTC; cdr3_aa: CAWSSGTSGSWAYNEQFF
v_call: TRBV9; d_call: -; clone_size: many; j_call: TRBJ2-1; cdr3_nt: TGTGCCAGCAGCGTCGGGGAGTACAATGAGCAGTTCTTC; cdr3_aa: CASSVGEYNEQFF
v_call: TRBV28; d_call: TRBD1; clone_size: many; j_call: TRBJ2-7; cdr3_nt: TGTGCCAGCAGTTCAACCTCCCGGTGGGGACAGAACTCCTACGAGCAGTACTTC; cdr3_aa: CASSSTSRWGQNSYEQYF
v_call: TRBV5-1; d_call: -; clone_size: many; j_call: TRBJ2-3; cdr3_nt: TGCGCCAGCAGCCCCTCAAGAGGGGGACCCGACACAGATACGCAGTATTTT; cdr3_aa: CASSPSRGGPDTDTQYF
v_call: TRBV27; d_call: -; clone_size: many; j_call: TRBJ2-7; cdr3_nt: TGTGCCAGCAGGCCGGGAAACAGCCCCTACGAGCAGTACTTC; cdr3_aa: CASRPGNSPYEQYF
v_call: TRBV20-1; d_call: -; clone_size: -; j_call: TRBJ1-1; cdr3_nt: TGCAGTGCTAGCGGGGGTTTGGACACTGAAGCTTTCTTT; cdr3_aa: CSASGGLDTEAFF
v_call: TRBV3-1; d_call: -; clone_size: -; j_call: TRBJ1-4; cdr3_nt: TGTGCCAGCAGCCAAGATCACAGGCCTAATGAAAAACTGTTTTTT; cdr3_aa: CASSQDHRPNEKLFF
v_call: TRBV13; d_call: TRBD1; clone_size: once; j_call: TRBJ2-3; cdr3_nt: TGTGCCAGCAGCGTGAAGCCCCTCGGACAGGGCGCGGTTACGCAGTATTTT; cdr3_aa: CASSVKPLGQGAVTQYF
v_call: TRBV20-1; d_call: -; clone_size: few; j_call: TRBJ2-1; cdr3_nt: TGCAGTGCTATTACCGACGGGCCTTGGGCGGCTAGGAACTCCTACAATGAGCAGTTCTTC; cdr3_aa: CSAITDGPWAARNSYNEQFF
v_call: TRBV12-3/TRBV12-4; d_call: TRBD1; clone_size: -; j_call: TRBJ2-3; cdr3_nt: TGTGCCAGCAGCTTCTCACAGGGGTTTGGGTCAGATACGCAGTATTTT; cdr3_aa: CASSFSQGFGSDTQYF
v_call: TRBV20-1; d_call: TRBD1; clone_size: -; j_call: TRBJ1-2; cdr3_nt: TGCAGTGCTAGAGATGTCGCAGGGGGAAACTATGGCTACACCTTC; cdr3_aa: CSARDVAGGNYGYTF
v_call: TRBV7-9; d_call: -; clone_size: few; j_call: TRBJ2-1; cdr3_nt: TGTGCCAGCAGCCGCTTCTTCGACACGTCCCATAATGAGCAGTTCTTC; cdr3_aa: CASSRFFDTSHNEQFF
v_call: TRBV2; d_call: -; clone_size: many; j_call: TRBJ2-3; cdr3_nt: TGTGCCAGCAGCTACACAGGGTATACGCAGTATTTT; cdr3_aa: CASSYTGYTQYF
v_call: TRBV6-2/TRBV6-3; d_call: TRBD1; clone_size: once; j_call: TRBJ1-6; cdr3_nt: TGTGCCAGCTGGACAGGGGGCAATTCACCCCTCCACTTT; cdr3_aa: CASWTGGNSPLHF
v_call: TRBV30; d_call: TRBD2; clone_size: -; j_call: TRBJ2-1; cdr3_nt: TGTGCCTGGACTGGACTAGCGTCCAATGAGCAGTTCTTC; cdr3_aa: CAWTGLASNEQFF
v_call: TRBV27; d_call: -; clone_size: many; j_call: TRBJ2-3; cdr3_nt: TGTGCCAGCAGTTTCTGGGGGGCTGATACGCAGTATTTT; cdr3_aa: CASSFWGADTQYF